The 13 T cell receptor beta chains given below trace back to one sample, sequenced in a study of HIV-infected patients and healthy controls. Follow-up blood was drawn about 14 weeks, roughly three months, after antiretroviral therapy began. All unsorted peripheral T cells were captured because whole blood was used without fractionation. Alpha and beta constant-region primers primed reverse transcription of approximately 500 ng RNA. Each of the alpha and beta chains got its own library through chain-specific third strand synthesis with indices. TCRdb redid the calling of the 5' RACE reads with MiXCR, one entry per CDR3 protein. The sample has thousands of distinct CDR3 sequences; less than 9% are singletons. The source material was blood, sampled during antiretroviral therapy. The receptors were sampled from an adult with HIV infection.

This clonotype qualifies as medium-sized. V gene TRBV13 combines with J gene TRBJ1-1; no clear D. V lost 0 bases and J 2 bases, leaving 4 bases between the germline ends. From germline, CDR1 is PRHDT and CDR2 FYEKMQ (reference sequence). The CDR3 extends over 13 amino acids. The chain's CDR3 is CASSLGPNTEAFF. The CDR3 DNA reads as TGTGCCAGCAGCTTAGGGCCTAACACTGAAGCTTTCTTT. Filled out from reference TRBV13 and TRBJ1-1, the complete variable domain reads AAGVIQSPRHLIKEKRETATLKCYPIPRHDTVYWYQQGPGQDPQFLISFYEKMQSDKGSIPDRFSAQQFSDYHSELNMSSLELGDSALYFCASSLGPNTEAFFGQGTRLTVV.

There are many counts of this clonotype. The J gene is TRBJ2-1, the V gene TRBV5-1; TRBD2 is a possible D gene (6 bases). The V gene's germline CDR1 is SGHRS and CDR2 YFSETQ. V shed 4 bases and J shed 9 bases, with 29 bases lying between them. This CDR3 is 18 amino acids long. Here the CDR3 reads CASSHSPGTGSGFIEQFF. In DNA, the CDR3 is TGCGCCAGCAGCCATAGTCCCGGGACTGGGTCGGGCTTCATTGAGCAGTTCTTC.

In its sample, this clonotype is medium-sized. The rearrangement joins TRBV20-1 to TRBJ2-3; weak D call: TRBD2 (7 bases). Trimming cost V 1 base and J 1 base, with 12 bases left between them. The CDR3 loop spans 15 amino acids. The germline V gene encodes CDR1 DFQATT and CDR2 SNEGSKA (reference sequence). The CDR3 nucleotides read TGCAGTGCTAGAGTGGGAGGGGGTGGCACAGATACGCAGTATTTT. Protein product: CSARVGGGGTDTQYF.

This clonotype was observed at least ten times. V usage is TRBV5-6 and J usage is TRBJ2-5; TRBD2 agrees at 7 bases. Germline lookup yields CDR1 SGHDT and CDR2 YYEEEE. The length of the CDR3 is 12 residues. The V segment lost 2 bases and the J segment 11 bases; nucleotides outside the gene matches: 6. The CDR3 nucleotides read TGTGCCAGCAGCTTCCAGCGGGAAGGACAGTACTTC. Amino acids: CASSFQREGQYF.

Sample share makes this clonotype medium-sized (0.01 to 0.1%). This chain uses TRBV29-1 with TRBJ2-2; D gene unclear. Trimming removed 7 bases from V and 6 bases from J, with 15 bases in between. Germline lookup yields CDR1 SQVTM and CDR2 ANQGSEA. The CDR3 totals 13 residues. The CDR3 sequence: CSAEAQFAGELFF. CDR3 in DNA: TGCAGCGCAGAGGCTCAATTTGCCGGGGAGCTGTTTTTT.

The table lists this clonotype with many counts. The chain links TRBV5-1 to TRBJ2-5; no reliable D call. Germline V gene sequence: CDR1 SGHRS, CDR2 YFSETQ. The CDR3 loop spans 13 amino acids. V lost 1 base and J 3 bases, leaving 7 bases between the germline ends. DNA of the CDR3: TGCGCCAGCAGCTTGTTTGTGGAAGAGACCCAGTACTTC. Translated: CASSLFVEETQYF.

A word on this clonotype: Since a much larger clone is just one base distant, this may be a read error. The gene calls are TRBV10-3 and TRBJ1-5; unclear D gene. CDR1 is ENHRY and CDR2 is SYGVKD in the germline V gene. The CDR3 extends over 12 amino acids. Here the CDR3 DNA reads TGTGACATCAGTGAGACCAATCAGCCCCAGCATTTT. Translating gives CDISETNQPQHF.

This clonotype ranks as medium-sized. The gene calls are TRBV10-2 and TRBJ1-1; D may be TRBD1 (6 bases). CDR3 size: 13 residues. The V and J ends lost 6 bases and 8 bases respectively, with 16 bases between them. The germline CDR1 and CDR2 sequences are WSHSY and SAAADI. The CDR3 DNA is TGCGCCAGCAGCTATGGAGACAGGACCGAAGCTTTCTTT. Encoded protein: CASSYGDRTEAFF.

By proportion, this clonotype is medium-sized. This chain uses TRBV9 with TRBJ2-5; 14 bases match TRBD2. The germline CDR1 and CDR2 sequences are SGDLS and YYNGEE. CDR3 size: 17 residues. Trimming removed 4 bases from V and 2 bases from J; junction bases left unmatched: 7. The CDR3 DNA reads TGTGCCAGCAGCTTACCCGGACTAGCGGGGGGACAAGAGACCCAGTACTTC. Translating gives CASSLPGLAGGQETQYF.

The J gene is TRBJ2-2, the V gene TRBV2, with D possibly being TRBD2 (6 bases). CDR3 size: 13 residues. Germline V CDR1 and CDR2: SNHLY, FYNNEI. The CDR3 sequence: CARRDSNTGELFF. The DNA for the CDR3 is TGTGCTCGCCGGGACTCAAACACCGGGGAGCTGTTTTTT.

By share of the sample, this clonotype is medium-sized (0.01 to 0.1%). The chain uses TRBV7-2 and TRBJ2-1; D not resolved. There are 14 residues in the CDR3. From germline, CDR1 is SGHTA and CDR2 FQGNSA. V lost 4 bases, J lost 7 bases, and 14 bases lay in between. The CDR3 coding sequence is TGTGCCAGCAGCTCGTTAGCAGGCGCGAATGAGCAGTTCTTC. Its translation is CASSSLAGANEQFF.

V usage is TRBV27 and J usage is TRBJ2-1; tentatively, D is TRBD2 (5 bases). Germline-derived CDR1 and CDR2 are MNHEY and SMNVEV (reference sequence). Trimming cost V 6 bases and J 5 bases, with 14 bases left between them. CDR3 size: 14 residues. This CDR3 is CASRPWTWNNEQFF. The CDR3 nucleotides read TGTGCCAGCAGGCCCTGGACTTGGAACAATGAGCAGTTCTTC.

This clonotype was counted ten times or more. The rearrangement uses TRBV20-1 and TRBJ2-1; TRBD2 might be the D (5 bases). The CDR3 has 16 residues. Germline V gives CDR1 DFQATT, CDR2 SNEGSKA (reference sequence). V dropped 0 bases and J dropped 8 bases, with 20 bases sitting between them. DNA for the CDR3: TGCAGTGCTAGAGATCCGGGGAAGAGAATTGGCGATGAGCAGTTCTTC. Protein sequence: CSARDPGKRIGDEQFF.